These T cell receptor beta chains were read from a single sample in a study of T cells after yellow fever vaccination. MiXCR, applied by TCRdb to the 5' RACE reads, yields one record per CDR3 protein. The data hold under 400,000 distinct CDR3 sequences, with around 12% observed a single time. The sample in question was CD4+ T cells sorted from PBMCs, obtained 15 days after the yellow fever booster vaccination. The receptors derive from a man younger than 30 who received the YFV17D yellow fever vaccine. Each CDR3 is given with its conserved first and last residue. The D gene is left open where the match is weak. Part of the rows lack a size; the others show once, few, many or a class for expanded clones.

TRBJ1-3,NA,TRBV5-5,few,TGTGCCAGCAGCTTGCACCGGGCGTTCCCTGGAAACACCATATATTTT,CASSLHRAFPGNTIYF
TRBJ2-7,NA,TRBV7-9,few,TGTGCCAGCAGCTTATTACAGGGTATCACCTACGAGCAGTACTTC,CASSLLQGITYEQYF
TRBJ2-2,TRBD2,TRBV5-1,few,TGCGCCAGCAGCCCCGCATTAGCGGGGGGGAACGCGAACACCGGGGAGCTGTTTTTT,CASSPALAGGNANTGELFF
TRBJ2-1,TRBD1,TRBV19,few,TGTGCCAGTAGTACCAGGGGGAACGAGCAGTTCTTC,CASSTRGNEQFF
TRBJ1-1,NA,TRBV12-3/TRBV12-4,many,TGTGCCAGCACGCCGGGCAGGGCGAGCACTGAAGCTTTCTTT,CASTPGRASTEAFF
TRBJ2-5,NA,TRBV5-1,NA,TGCGCCAGCAGCTTGGCCTGGCAGTCACAAGAGACCCAGTACTTC,CASSLAWQSQETQYF
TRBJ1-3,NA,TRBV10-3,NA,TGTGCCATCTCGGGAGGGGAGGGAAACACCATATATTTT,CAISGGEGNTIYF
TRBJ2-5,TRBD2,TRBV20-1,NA,TGCAGTGCTAGAGATTCGAGCGGGGGGCCCCAAGGGACCCAGTACTTC,CSARDSSGGPQGTQYF
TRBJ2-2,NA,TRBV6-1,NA,TGTGCCAGCAGAGGGTATAACACCGGGGAGCTGTTTTTT,CASRGYNTGELFF
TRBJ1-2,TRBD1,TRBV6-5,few,TGTGCCAGCAGACCCCCGGACAGGGAGACTTATGGCTACACCTTC,CASRPPDRETYGYTF
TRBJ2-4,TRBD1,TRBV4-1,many,TGCGCCAGCAGCCAAGTCGTCCGGGACAGAAAAAACATTCAGTACTTC,CASSQVVRDRKNIQYF
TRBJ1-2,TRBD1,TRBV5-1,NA,TGCGCCAGCAGCTTACAGGGGAAGGGAGTCTATGGCTACACCTTC,CASSLQGKGVYGYTF
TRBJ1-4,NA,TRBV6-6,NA,TGTGCCAGCACCGAGGGGGGCGCAACTAATGAAAAACTGTTTTTT,CASTEGGATNEKLFF
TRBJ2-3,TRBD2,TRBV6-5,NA,TGTGCCAGCAGTTCAGGAGCGGGGGGTACGTCTAGCACAGATTCGCAGTATTTT,CASSSGAGGTSSTDSQYF
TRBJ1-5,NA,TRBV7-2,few,TGTGCCAGCAGCTTAAGCCTAGGAGAAAATCAGCCCCAGCATTTT,CASSLSLGENQPQHF
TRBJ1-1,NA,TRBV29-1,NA,TGCAGCGTCGGGCAGGGTGAAGCTTTCTTT,CSVGQGEAFF
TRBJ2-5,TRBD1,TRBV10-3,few,TGTGCCACCCGACCGGACAGGGACCAAGAGACCCAGTACTTC,CATRPDRDQETQYF
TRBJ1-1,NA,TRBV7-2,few,TGTGCCAGCAGCTTCCAACAGGGAGTAGCTTTCTTT,CASSFQQGVAFF
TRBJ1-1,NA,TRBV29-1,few,TGCAGCGTTGACCAGGGATGGACTGAAGCTTTCTTT,CSVDQGWTEAFF
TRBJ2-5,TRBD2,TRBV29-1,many,TGCAGCGCCTATGCGGGGGGGAGAGAGACCCAGTACTTC,CSAYAGGRETQYF
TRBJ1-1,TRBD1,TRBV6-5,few,TGTGCCAGCAGTTACTCGACAGGGGCCACTGAAGCTTTCTTT,CASSYSTGATEAFF
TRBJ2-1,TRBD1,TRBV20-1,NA,TGCAGTGCTAGTCGCGACGGGACAGGTGGCTATGAGCAGTTCTTC,CSASRDGTGGYEQFF
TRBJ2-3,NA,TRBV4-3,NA,TGCGCCAGCAGCCACTCCCCCAGTGGGGCAGATACGCAGTATTTT,CASSHSPSGADTQYF
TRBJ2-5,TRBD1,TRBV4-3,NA,TGCGCCAGCAGCCAAGAGCCGCAAGGGGGCTATGAGACCCAGTACTTC,CASSQEPQGGYETQYF